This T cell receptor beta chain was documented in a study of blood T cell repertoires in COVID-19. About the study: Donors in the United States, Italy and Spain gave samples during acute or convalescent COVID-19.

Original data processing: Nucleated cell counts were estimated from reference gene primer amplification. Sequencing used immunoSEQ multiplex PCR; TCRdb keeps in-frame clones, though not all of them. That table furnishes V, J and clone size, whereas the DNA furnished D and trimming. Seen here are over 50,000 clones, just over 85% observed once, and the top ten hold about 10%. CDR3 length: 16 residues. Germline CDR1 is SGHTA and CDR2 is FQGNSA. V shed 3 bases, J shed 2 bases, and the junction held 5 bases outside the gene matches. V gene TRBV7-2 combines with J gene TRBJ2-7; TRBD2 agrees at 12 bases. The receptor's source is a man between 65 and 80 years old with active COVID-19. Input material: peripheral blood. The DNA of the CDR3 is TGTGCCAGCAGCTTGGGGCTAGCGGGGGGGCCCTACGAGCAGTACTTC. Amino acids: CASSLGLAGGPYEQYF.